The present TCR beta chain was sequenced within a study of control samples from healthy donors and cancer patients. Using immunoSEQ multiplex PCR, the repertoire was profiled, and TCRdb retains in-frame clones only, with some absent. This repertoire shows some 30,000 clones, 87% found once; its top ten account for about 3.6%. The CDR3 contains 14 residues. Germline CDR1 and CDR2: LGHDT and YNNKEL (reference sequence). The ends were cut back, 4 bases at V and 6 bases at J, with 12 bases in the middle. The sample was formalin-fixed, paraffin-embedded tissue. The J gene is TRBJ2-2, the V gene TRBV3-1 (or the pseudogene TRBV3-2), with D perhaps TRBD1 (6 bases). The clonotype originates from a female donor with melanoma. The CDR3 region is CASSPTGSAGELFF. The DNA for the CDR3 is TGTGCCAGCAGCCCTACAGGGTCGGCCGGGGAGCTGTTTTTT.